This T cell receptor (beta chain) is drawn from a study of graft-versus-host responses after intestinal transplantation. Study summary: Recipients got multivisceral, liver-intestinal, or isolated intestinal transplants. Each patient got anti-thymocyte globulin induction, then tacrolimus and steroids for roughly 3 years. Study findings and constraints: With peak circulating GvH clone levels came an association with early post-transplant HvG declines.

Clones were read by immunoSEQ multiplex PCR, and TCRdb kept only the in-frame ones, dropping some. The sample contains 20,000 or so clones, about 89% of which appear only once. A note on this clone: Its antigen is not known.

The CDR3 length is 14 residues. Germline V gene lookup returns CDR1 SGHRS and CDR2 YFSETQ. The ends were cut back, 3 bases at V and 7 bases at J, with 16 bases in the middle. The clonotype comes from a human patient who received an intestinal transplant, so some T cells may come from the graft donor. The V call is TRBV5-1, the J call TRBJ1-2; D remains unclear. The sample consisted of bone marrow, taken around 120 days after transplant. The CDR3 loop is CASSSPNPSLGYTF. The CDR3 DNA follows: TGCGCCAGCAGCTCCCCGAACCCCTCCCTTGGCTACACCTTC. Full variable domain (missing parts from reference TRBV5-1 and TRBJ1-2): KAGVTQTPRYLIKTRGQQVTLSCSPISGHRSVSWYQQTPGQGLQFLFEYFSETQRNKGNFPGRFSGRQFSNSRSEMNVSTLELGDSALYLCASSSPNPSLGYTFGSGTRLTVV.